This T cell receptor beta chain was identified in a study of early T cells in non-severe SARS-CoV-2 infection. This clonotype was observed a single time. Unique molecular identifiers were added to individual cDNA molecules. One entry per CDR3 protein, called by TCRdb with MiXCR from the 5' RACE reads. The sample lists 30,000 to 40,000 distinct CDR3 sequences, roughly 6% occurring once. The sample was whole blood. The TCR comes from an adult who was a healthcare worker with PCR-confirmed SARS-CoV-2 infection or an uninfected control (not recorded which).

The CDR3 region has the DNA TGCAGTGCCAGGGATAACTATGGCTACACCTTC. It is translated as CSARDNYGYTF. The rearrangement joins TRBV20-1 to TRBJ1-2, with D maybe TRBD1 (5 bases). This CDR3 is built from 11 residues. Trimming left V 6 bases short and J 1 base short, with 6 bases between. CDR1 DFQATT and CDR2 SNEGSKA come from the germline V gene (reference sequence).